This TCR beta chain was captured by sequencing in a study of blood T cell repertoires in COVID-19. Study at large: From T cells, B-cell-depleted T cells, or PBMCs came the material, which was cDNA or gDNA.

The CDR3 has 12 residues. Ages ranged from roughly 18 to 100 years, with residence in about 23 US areas. This clone was seen more than once but under ten times. Libraries were prepared by immunoSEQ multiplex PCR; TCRdb keeps only in-frame clonotypes and omits some of them. This table holds 150,000 to 200,000 clones, 65% to 80% found once. The sequence was collected from a woman between 50 and 59 years old with acute COVID-19. The sample consisted of PBMCs or T cells enriched from blood (not recorded which). The chain employs TRBV12-2 and TRBJ2-2; the D segment call TRBD1 is taken from the table without a DNA check. TRBV12-2 is a pseudogene. The CDR3 sequence: CASSQGCGELFF. The CDR3 nucleotides are TGTGCAAGTAGTCAGGGATGCGGGGAGCTGTTTTTT.